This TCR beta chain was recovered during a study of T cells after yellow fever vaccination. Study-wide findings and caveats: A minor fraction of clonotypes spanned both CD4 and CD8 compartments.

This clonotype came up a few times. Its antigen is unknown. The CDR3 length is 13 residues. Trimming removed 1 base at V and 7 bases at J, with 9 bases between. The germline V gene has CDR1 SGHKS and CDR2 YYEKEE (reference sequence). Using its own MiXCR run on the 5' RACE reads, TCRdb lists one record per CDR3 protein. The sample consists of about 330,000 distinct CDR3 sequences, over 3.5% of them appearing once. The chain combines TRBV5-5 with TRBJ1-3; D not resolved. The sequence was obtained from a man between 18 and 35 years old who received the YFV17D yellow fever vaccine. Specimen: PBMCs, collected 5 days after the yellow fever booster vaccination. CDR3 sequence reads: CASSLTAANTIYF. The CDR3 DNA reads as TGTGCCAGCAGCTTGACAGCGGCTAACACCATATATTTT.